This T cell receptor (beta chain) stems from a study of T cells in Graves' hyperthyroidism and ophthalmopathy (dated by TCRdb to between 2018 and 2021). General notes on the study: Peripheral blood was sampled at the time of initial diagnosis, prior to any treatment. After blood sampling, hyperthyroidism patients were treated with methimazole at a starting dose of 30 mg daily, and ophthalmopathy patients were treated with high-dose intravenous methylprednisolone. Prospective prediction of ophthalmopathy was tested in an independent validation cohort of some 19 hyperthyroidism patients and some 17 patients who later progressed to ophthalmopathy. The roughly 91 discovery patients were randomly split 7:3 into training and test sets. TCR V-J signatures able to tell the groups apart were searched for in a discovery cohort of 100 patients, of whom over 40 had Graves' ophthalmopathy and 55 to 65 had stable Graves' hyperthyroidism. In more than 5 Graves' hyperthyroidism patients, the study also compared T-cell repertoires from thyroid tissue with T-cell repertoires from blood. TCR Vbeta CDR3 sequencing of 135 peripheral blood samples (approximately 44 ophthalmopathy, around 80 hyperthyroidism and roughly 17 progressor patients) is reported in the paper. The investigation overall reported the following: Most expanded thyroid clonotypes (frequency above 0.001) were also found in blood, which suggests that blood repertoires may mirror thyroid immune responses. Ophthalmopathy was separated from stable hyperthyroidism by a 13 V-J signature model, with roughly 88% sensitivity and approximately 81% specificity obtained in cross-validation and 80%/75% obtained in testing. Sample size was not statistically predetermined, and blinding of investigators to group allocation was not performed. In validation, progression to ophthalmopathy was predicted by the model with about 70% sensitivity and around 76% specificity, a median of approximately 6.5 months before onset.

After removal of 6 bases from V and 8 bases from J, the junction retains 9 bases not matched to a gene. CDR1 and CDR2 were assigned from the germline V gene as SQVTM and ANQGSEA. There are 13 amino acids in the CDR3, from cysteine to phenylalanine inclusive. The entry retains the CDR3 DNA only, 39 bases that are in frame from base 1. This clonotype was observed once. This clone's antigen is unknown. No quality values exist for individual bases; no much larger clone is one base distant. Evidence from one read is weak. Amplification of TCR beta CDR3 regions was carried out from RNA transcripts. The TCR CDR3 was subjected to a first round of RT-PCR using the HTBI primer set and the Qiagen OneStep RT-PCR kit. Libraries were constructed in a second round of multiplex PCR, after which size selection and purification were performed. Paired-end sequencing of the libraries was performed with 100 bp reads on an Illumina HiSeq2000. Per the source publication's procedure: SOAPnuke was used to process the raw data, throwing out any read that contained adapters or uncalled bases, had a mean Phred below 15, or lacked an exact constant-primer or identifier match. COPE v1.2.5 was used to merge high-quality paired reads, and clonotypes were defined as unique nucleotide sequences. MiTCR v1.1 was used to align clonotypes to the IMGT TRBV, TRBD and TRBJ reference segments. The analysis was restricted to V-J combinations with a frequency above 0.0001, which together covered just over 98% of the repertoires. The TCS score was defined as the ratio of F50 (clonal expansion) to E x V (chaos), calculated using BLOSUM62-based TCRdist between CDR3 peptides within each V-J. Welch's t-statistics and random forest reduced 500 to 550 V-J features to fewer than 15, which were used in a naive Bayes classifier (R e1071). TCRdb cleaned the public reads at Q25 with fastp, built clones with MiXCR and kept in-frame beta chains. Here each entry gathers all rows of one CDR3 protein and keeps the most common genes and DNA. In this record, the V and J calls reflect TCRdb's handling and not the investigators' own analysis. The sample profile shows approximately 520,000 distinct CDR3 sequences; approximately 24% of them were found once. In total, the top ten clones hold roughly 12% of the sample.

Moderately to severely active disease, a Clinical Activity Score of at least 3, a NOSPECS grade of at least 4, and a duration under 3 months were present in ophthalmopathy patients. Any patient with an uncontrolled infection, another autoimmune disease, pregnancy or lactation was excluded. Clinical symptoms, serum thyroxine and TRAb, thyroid ultrasound, and orbital computed tomography formed the basis for the diagnoses. PBMCs were separated from approximately 9.9 ml of fresh peripheral blood using Ficoll-Paque density gradient centrifugation. Total RNA was extracted with Trizol reagent, and quality was checked on an Agilent 2100 Bioanalyzer.

The clonotype was recovered from a woman in her 30s with Graves' ophthalmopathy. Specimen: blood. The chain links TRBV29-1 with TRBJ2-4, with 8 bases aligning to TRBD1. The DNA sequence follows: TGCAGCGTAAACCAGGGGGCTTGGGACATTCAGTACTTC. Its translation is CSVNQGAWDIQYF.